This TCR beta chain was recorded in a study of blood T cell repertoires in COVID-19 (dated by TCRdb to about 2020). About the study as a whole: Samples covering the acute and convalescent phases of COVID-19 were provided by collaborators in the United States, Italy and Spain. The prospective study material was composed of cDNA or gDNA derived from T cells, B-cell-depleted T cells, or PBMCs. The dataset comprised deeply sampled blood TCRbeta repertoires from subjects exposed to, actively infected with, or recovered from COVID-19. The repertoires were made available in a free public database intended to serve as a resource for research on the immune response to SARS-CoV-2. Samples came from the ongoing ImmuneRACE study (first 160 participants) plus 1,254 subjects from 6 global collaborators. The sample metadata nearly always contained a de-identified subject ID, COVID-19 status, age in years and sex. Where HLA class I and class II types were available, the types were taken from metadata supplied by the sample provider, not from assay-based typing.

Collaborating institutions collected whole blood in K2EDTA tubes following their own protocols. Collaborator samples were shipped for TCRbeta analysis as frozen whole blood, isolated PBMCs, or DNA extracted from either sample type. What the authors observed across the whole study: The quantity of clinical and demographic metadata differed by source and by participant and was supplied without curation.

The CDR3 contains 15 residues, cysteine and phenylalanine counted. Here the CDR3 DNA is all that survives: 45 bases in frame from base 1. The germline V gene encodes CDR1 SGHDT and CDR2 YYEEEE. V sheds 7 bases and J sheds 2 bases, leaving 18 bases between their ends. TCRbeta CDR3 regions were amplified from genomic DNA using the immunoSEQ Assay, a bias-controlled multiplex PCR. The authors processed their data as follows. Within the assay, amplification of reference gene primers was used to estimate how many nucleated cells each sample contained. To quantify the absolute abundance of each unique TCRbeta CDR3 rearrangement, sequence reads were collapsed and filtered. For each sample, productive Simpson clonality was calculated as the square root of Simpson's diversity index over productive rearrangements. This is the immuneACCESS table as TCRdb keeps it, with only in-frame sequences that have V and J called. A part of the clones is gone; compared with another copy, unresolved V genes explain less than half, and the rest is unexplained. The D gene and trimming were derived from the DNA, and the V and J assignments and clone size from that table. Within this sample are around 270,000 clones, with approximately 80% of them counted one time only. The ten largest clones take up 4.2% of the sample.

Comments on this clone: The clone's antigen remains unknown. The input lacks base qualities; no much larger clone sits a single base away.

Material: peripheral blood. The rearrangement combines TRBV5-6 with TRBJ1-2, with the D gene too uncertain to name. The clonotype was recovered from a man aged 55 to 69 with acute or convalescent COVID-19. In nucleotides, the sequence is TGTGCCAGCCTCCAAGAGTGGAGGGCGAACTATGGCTACACCTTC. Its protein product is CASLQEWRANYGYTF.